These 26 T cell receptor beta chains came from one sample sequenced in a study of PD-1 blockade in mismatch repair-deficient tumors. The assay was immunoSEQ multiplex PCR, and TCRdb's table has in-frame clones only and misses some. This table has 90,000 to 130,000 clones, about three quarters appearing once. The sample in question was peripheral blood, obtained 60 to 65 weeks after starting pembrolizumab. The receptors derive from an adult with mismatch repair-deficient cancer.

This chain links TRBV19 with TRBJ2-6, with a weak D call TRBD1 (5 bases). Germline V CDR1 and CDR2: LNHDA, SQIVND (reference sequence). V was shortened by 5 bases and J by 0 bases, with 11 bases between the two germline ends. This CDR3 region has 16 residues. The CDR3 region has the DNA TGTGCCAGTAGTCTTATGACAGCCTCTGGGGCCAACGTCCTGACTTTC. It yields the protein CASSLMTASGANVLTF. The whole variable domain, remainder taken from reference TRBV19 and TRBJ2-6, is DGGITQSPKYLFRKEGQNVTLSCEQNLNHDAMYWYRQDPGQGLRLIYYSQIVNDFQKGDIAEGYSVSREKKESFPLTVTSAQKNPTAFYLCASSLMTASGANVLTFGAGSRLTVL.

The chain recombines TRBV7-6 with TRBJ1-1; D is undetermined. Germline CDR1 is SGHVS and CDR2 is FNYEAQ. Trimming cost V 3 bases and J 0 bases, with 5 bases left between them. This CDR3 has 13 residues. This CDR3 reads CASSFGMNTEAFF. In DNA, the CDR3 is TGTGCCAGCAGCTTCGGTATGAACACTGAAGCTTTCTTT.

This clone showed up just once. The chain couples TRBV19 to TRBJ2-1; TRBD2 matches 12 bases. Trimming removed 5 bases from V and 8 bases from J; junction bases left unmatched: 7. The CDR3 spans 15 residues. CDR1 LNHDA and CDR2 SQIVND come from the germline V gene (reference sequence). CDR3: CASSATSGRRDEQFF. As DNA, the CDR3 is TGTGCCAGTAGTGCCACTAGCGGGAGGAGGGATGAGCAGTTCTTC.

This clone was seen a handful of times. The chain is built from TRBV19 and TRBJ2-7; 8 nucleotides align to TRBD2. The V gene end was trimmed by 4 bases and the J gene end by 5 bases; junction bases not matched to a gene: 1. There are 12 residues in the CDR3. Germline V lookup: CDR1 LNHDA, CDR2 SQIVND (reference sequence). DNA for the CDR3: TGTGCCAGTAGTACAGCGGGAGACGAGCAGTACTTC. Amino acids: CASSTAGDEQYF.

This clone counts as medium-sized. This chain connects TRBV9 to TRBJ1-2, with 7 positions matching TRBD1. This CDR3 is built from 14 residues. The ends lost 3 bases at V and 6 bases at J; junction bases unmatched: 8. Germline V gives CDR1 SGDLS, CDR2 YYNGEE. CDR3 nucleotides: TGTGCCAGCAGCGGCGGAGGGACAGCTGATGGCTACACCTTC. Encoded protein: CASSGGGTADGYTF.

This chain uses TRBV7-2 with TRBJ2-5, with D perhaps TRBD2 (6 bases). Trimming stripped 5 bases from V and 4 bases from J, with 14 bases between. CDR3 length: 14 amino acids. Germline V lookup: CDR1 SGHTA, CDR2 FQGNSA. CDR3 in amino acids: CASSPSGSPETQYF. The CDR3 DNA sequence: TGTGCCAGCAGCCCCTCCGGGAGTCCAGAGACCCAGTACTTC. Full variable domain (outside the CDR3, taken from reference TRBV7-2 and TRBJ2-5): GAGVSQSPSNKVTEKGKDVELRCDPISGHTALYWYRQSLGQGLEFLIYFQGNSAPDKSGLPSDRFSAERTGGSVSTLTIQRTQQEDSAVYLCASSPSGSPETQYFGPGTRLLVL.

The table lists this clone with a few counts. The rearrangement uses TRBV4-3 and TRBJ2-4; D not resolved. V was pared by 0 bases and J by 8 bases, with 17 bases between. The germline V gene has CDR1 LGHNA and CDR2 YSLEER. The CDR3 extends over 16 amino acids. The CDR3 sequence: CASSQEVGVVRHIQYF. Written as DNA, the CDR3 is TGCGCCAGCAGCCAAGAAGTTGGGGTCGTCAGGCACATTCAGTACTTC.

The CDR3 region has the DNA TGTGCCAGCAGCTCTAGACAGGGACCGAATGAAAAACTGTTTTTT. Translating gives CASSSRQGPNEKLFF. V is TRBV7-2 and J is TRBJ1-4; TRBD1 aligns across 7 bases. Germline values: CDR1 SGHTA, CDR2 FQGNSA. The CDR3 consists of 15 residues. V was pared by 4 bases and J by 5 bases, with 7 bases of the junction left unmatched.

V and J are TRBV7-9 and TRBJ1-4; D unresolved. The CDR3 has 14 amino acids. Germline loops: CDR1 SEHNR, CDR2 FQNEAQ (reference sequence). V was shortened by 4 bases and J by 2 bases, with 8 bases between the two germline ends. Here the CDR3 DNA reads TGTGCCAGCAGCTCTATTCAGACTAATGAAAAACTGTTTTTT. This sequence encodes CASSSIQTNEKLFF.

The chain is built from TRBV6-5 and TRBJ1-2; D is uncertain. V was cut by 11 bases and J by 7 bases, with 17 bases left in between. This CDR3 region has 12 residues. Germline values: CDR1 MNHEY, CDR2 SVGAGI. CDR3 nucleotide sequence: TGTGCCGGCCGACTCGAGGGTCGTGGCTACACCTTC. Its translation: CAGRLEGRGYTF.

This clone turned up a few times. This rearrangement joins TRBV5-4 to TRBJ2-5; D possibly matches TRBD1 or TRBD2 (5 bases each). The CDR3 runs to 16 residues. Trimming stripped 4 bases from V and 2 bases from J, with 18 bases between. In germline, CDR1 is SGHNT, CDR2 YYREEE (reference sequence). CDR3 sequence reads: CASSTLGGGPQETQYF. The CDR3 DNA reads TGTGCCAGCAGCACGCTCGGTGGGGGACCTCAAGAGACCCAGTACTTC.

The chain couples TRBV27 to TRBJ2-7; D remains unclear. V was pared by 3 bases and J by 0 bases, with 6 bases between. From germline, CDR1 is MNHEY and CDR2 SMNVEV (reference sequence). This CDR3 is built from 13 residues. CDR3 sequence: CASSFGHSYEQYF. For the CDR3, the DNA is TGTGCCAGCAGTTTTGGCCACTCCTACGAGCAGTACTTC.

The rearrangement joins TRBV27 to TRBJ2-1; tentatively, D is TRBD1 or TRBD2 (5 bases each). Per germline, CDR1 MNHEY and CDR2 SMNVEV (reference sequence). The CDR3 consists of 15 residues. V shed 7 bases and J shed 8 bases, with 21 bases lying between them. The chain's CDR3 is CASTRDGWEGDEQFF. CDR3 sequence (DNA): TGTGCCAGCACGAGGGACGGGTGGGAAGGCGATGAGCAGTTCTTC.

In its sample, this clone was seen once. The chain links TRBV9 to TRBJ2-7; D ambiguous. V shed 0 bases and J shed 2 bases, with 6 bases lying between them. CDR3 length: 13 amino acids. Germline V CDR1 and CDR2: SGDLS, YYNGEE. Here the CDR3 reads CASSVGPTYEQYF. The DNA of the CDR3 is TGTGCCAGCAGCGTAGGCCCCACCTACGAGCAGTACTTC.

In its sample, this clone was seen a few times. CDR3 region: CASSPTGLNEQFF. The CDR3 DNA reads as TGTGCCAGCTCACCAACAGGTCTCAATGAGCAGTTCTTC. The V and J genes are TRBV18 and TRBJ2-1; weak D call: TRBD1 (5 bases). Germline V gene sequence: CDR1 KGHSH, CDR2 LQKENI. The CDR3 loop spans 13 amino acids. V was pared by 2 bases and J by 6 bases, with 8 bases between.

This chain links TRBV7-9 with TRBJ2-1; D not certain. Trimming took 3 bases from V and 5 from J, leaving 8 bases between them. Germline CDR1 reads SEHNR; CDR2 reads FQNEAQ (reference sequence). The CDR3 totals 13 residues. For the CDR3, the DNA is TGTGCCAGCAGCTTTCCCCGGGACAATGAGCAGTTCTTC. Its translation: CASSFPRDNEQFF.

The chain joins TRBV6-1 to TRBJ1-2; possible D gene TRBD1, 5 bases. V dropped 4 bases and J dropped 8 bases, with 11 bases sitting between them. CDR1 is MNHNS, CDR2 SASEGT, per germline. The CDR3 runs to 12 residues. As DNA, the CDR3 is TGTGCCAGCAGTGGGGACGCTTACGGCTACACCTTC. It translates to CASSGDAYGYTF.

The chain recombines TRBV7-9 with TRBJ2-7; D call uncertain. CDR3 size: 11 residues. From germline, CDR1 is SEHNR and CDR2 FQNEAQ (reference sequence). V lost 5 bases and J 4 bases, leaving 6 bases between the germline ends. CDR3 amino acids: CASSHSYEQYF. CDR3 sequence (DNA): TGTGCCAGCAGCCACAGTTACGAGCAGTACTTC.

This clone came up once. CDR3 sequence: CASSQGTATNEKLFF. Here the CDR3 DNA reads TGTGCCAGCAGCCAAGGGACAGCAACTAATGAAAAACTGTTTTTT. The chain links TRBV7-9 to TRBJ1-4, with 7 nucleotides matching TRBD1. Germline V gene sequence: CDR1 SEHNR, CDR2 FQNEAQ (reference sequence). The CDR3 spans 15 residues. V was clipped by 5 bases and J by 0 bases; unmatched bases: 3.

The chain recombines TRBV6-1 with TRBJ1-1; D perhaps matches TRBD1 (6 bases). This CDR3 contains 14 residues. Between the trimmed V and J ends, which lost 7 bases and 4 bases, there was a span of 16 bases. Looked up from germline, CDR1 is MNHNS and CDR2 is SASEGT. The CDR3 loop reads CASKEQGRGTEAFF. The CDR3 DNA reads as TGTGCCAGCAAAGAACAGGGTCGTGGCACTGAAGCTTTCTTT.

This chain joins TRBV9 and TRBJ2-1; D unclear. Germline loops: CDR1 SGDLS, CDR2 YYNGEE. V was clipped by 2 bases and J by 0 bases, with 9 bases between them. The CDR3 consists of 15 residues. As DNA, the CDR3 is TGTGCCAGCAGCGTCGGTAGCCACTCCTACAATGAGCAGTTCTTC. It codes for CASSVGSHSYNEQFF. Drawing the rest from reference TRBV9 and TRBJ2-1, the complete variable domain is DSGVTQTPKHLITATGQRVTLRCSPRSGDLSVYWYQQSLDQGLQFLIQYYNGEERAKGNILERFSAQQFPDLHSELNLSSLELGDSALYFCASSVGSHSYNEQFFGPGTRLTVL.

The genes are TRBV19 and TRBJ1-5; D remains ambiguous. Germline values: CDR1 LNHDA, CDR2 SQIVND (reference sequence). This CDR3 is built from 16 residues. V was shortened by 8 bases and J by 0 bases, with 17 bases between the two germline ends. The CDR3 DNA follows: TGTGCCAGTGGCACAGTCACCGCGTCTAGCAATCAGCCCCAGCATTTT. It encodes CASGTVTASSNQPQHF.

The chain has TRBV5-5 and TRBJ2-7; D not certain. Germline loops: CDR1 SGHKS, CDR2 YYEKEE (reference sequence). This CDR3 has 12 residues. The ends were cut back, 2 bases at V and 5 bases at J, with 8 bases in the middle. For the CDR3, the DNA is TGTGCCAGCAGCTTCGTTGGTGACGAGCAGTACTTC. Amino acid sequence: CASSFVGDEQYF.

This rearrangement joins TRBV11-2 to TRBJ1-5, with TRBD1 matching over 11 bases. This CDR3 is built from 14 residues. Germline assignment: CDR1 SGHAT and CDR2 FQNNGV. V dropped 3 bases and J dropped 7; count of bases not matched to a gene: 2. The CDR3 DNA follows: TGTGCCAGCAGCTTGGGACAGGGGGGCCAGCCCCAGCATTTT. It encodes CASSLGQGGQPQHF. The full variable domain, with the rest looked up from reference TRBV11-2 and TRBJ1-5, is EAGVAQSPRYKIIEKRQSVAFWCNPISGHATLYWYQQILGQGPKLLIQFQNNGVVDDSQLPKDRFSAERLKGVDSTLKIQPAKLEDSAVYLCASSLGQGGQPQHFGDGTRLSIL.

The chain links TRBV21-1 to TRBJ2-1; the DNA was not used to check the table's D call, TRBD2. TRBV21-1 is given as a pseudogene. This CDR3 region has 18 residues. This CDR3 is CASTPGSGRVSSYNEQFF. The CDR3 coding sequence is TGTGCCAGCACCCCCGGTAGCGGGAGGGTTAGCTCCTACAATGAGCAGTTCTTC.

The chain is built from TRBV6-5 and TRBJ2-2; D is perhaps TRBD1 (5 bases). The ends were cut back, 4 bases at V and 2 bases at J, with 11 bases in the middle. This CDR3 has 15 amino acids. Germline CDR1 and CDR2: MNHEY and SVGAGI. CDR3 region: CASSSGQDNTGELFF. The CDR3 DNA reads TGTGCCAGCAGTTCCGGACAAGATAACACCGGGGAGCTGTTTTTT.